The rows below give T cell receptor beta chains drawn from one sample of a study of beta chain features in type 1 diabetes. Using immunoSEQ multiplex PCR, the repertoire was profiled, and TCRdb retains in-frame clones only, with some absent. The profile shows nearly 350,000 clones, 7% to 10% of them singletons. The sample consisted of central memory CD4+ T cells from blood. These receptor sequences come from a young man with type 1 diabetes. Both conserved end residues are part of each CDR3. A D gene is named only where the DNA matches it firmly. Clone size is stated in some rows and not others, as once, few, many or a class when expanded.

clone size	D gene	J gene	V gene	CDR3 DNA	CDR3 protein
many	TRBD1	TRBJ2-3	TRBV7-2	TGTGCCAGCAGCGCAAAGGGGGCAGATGGCGGCACGCAGTATTTT	CASSAKGADGGTQYF
few	-	TRBJ2-5	TRBV7-9	TGTGCCAGCAGCTTAGCCCTGATCGAAGAGACCCAGTACTTC	CASSLALIEETQYF
-	-	TRBJ2-3	TRBV5-6	TGTGCCAGCAGCCTGGAAGGGGTCCGCACAGATACGCAGTATTTT	CASSLEGVRTDTQYF
few	TRBD2	TRBJ2-2	TRBV4-3	TGCGCCAGCAGCCTGGGACTAGCTCAGAACACCGGGGAGCTGTTTTTT	CASSLGLAQNTGELFF
few	TRBD2	TRBJ2-1	TRBV7-2	TGTGCCAGCAGCCTAACTAGCGATGAGCAGTTCTTC	CASSLTSDEQFF
-	TRBD1	TRBJ2-1	TRBV6-1	TGTGCCAGCAGTGAACAGGGGGTCTCCTACAATGAGCAGTTCTTC	CASSEQGVSYNEQFF
-	-	TRBJ1-2	TRBV30	TGTGCCTGGAGTGTTTCGGGATTTGGCTACACCTTC	CAWSVSGFGYTF
-	-	TRBJ2-1	TRBV7-2	TGTGCCAGCAGCTTAGGGGATCTGGCCAATGAGCAGTTCTTC	CASSLGDLANEQFF
few	TRBD2	TRBJ2-7	TRBV7-6	TGTGCCAGCAGCCAAAGCGCAATAGCGGGGAGCGAGCAGTACTTC	CASSQSAIAGSEQYF
few	-	TRBJ1-4	TRBV10-2	TGCGCCAGCAATCATGGACCTAATGAAAAACTGTTTTTT	CASNHGPNEKLFF
few	TRBD1	TRBJ1-2	TRBV9	TGTGCCAGCAGCGTAGATGCCGGACAGGGGGCCTATGGCTACACCTTC	CASSVDAGQGAYGYTF
-	-	TRBJ1-1	TRBV5-1	TGCGCCAGCAGCTTGGCAGGCAGACCCCCGAACACTGAAGCTTTCTTT	CASSLAGRPPNTEAFF
many	-	TRBJ1-5	TRBV27	TGTGCCAGCAGTCAGCCTCCCCTATTGGACATCGCCCTTTATAGCAATCAGCCCCAGCATTTT	CASSQPPLLDIALYSNQPQHF
few	-	TRBJ1-6	TRBV7-9	TGTGCCAGCAGCTTACCAAGAAATAATTCACCCCTCCACTTT	CASSLPRNNSPLHF
-	-	TRBJ1-5	TRBV19	TGTGCCAGTAGTATTTACGCGGGCAATCAGCCCCAGCATTTT	CASSIYAGNQPQHF
few	-	TRBJ2-3	TRBV7-2	TGTGCCAGCAGCTTAGAGACTTTGGATACGCAGTATTTT	CASSLETLDTQYF
few	TRBD1	TRBJ2-3	TRBV11-3	TGTGCCAGCAGTCGTTCCGGGACAGGGGGCCTAGATACGCAGTATTTT	CASSRSGTGGLDTQYF
many	TRBD1	TRBJ1-5	TRBV2	TGTGCCAGCACCGAGACAGGGGGCGTGGAGCCCCAGCATTTT	CASTETGGVEPQHF
-	TRBD1	TRBJ2-7	TRBV27	TGTGCCAGCAGTTGGGACAGGGGGAACTACGAGCAGTACTTC	CASSWDRGNYEQYF